This T cell receptor beta chain originates from a study of Ad26.COV2.S vaccination and SARS-CoV-2 variants. Study information: Donor had been placed in the Ad26.COV2.S arm of the COV1001 trial. Intramuscularly, Ad26.COV2.S was given either once or twice, 56 days apart. Points from the study as a whole: Using TCR breadth and depth analyses may have led to underestimated total T cell responses.

Note on this clone: The antigen is undetermined.

Treatment given: 19 received Ad26.COV2.S at low or high dose, single or two shots; roughly five received placebo; per-sample allocation not given. Day 63 after the first injection of vaccine or placebo was the sampling time. An adult donor aged 18-55 years was enrolled in Boston. The assay was immunoSEQ multiplex PCR, and TCRdb's table has in-frame clones only and misses some. The sample yields 380,000 or so clones, about 83% seen once. CDR1 and CDR2 from the germline V gene are DFQATT and SNEGSKA (reference sequence). This CDR3 spans 16 amino acids. J was trimmed by 12 bases and V by 3 bases; bases with no gene match: 11.

The origin of this receptor is a person between 18 and 65 years old who received the Ad26.COV2.S COVID-19 vaccine or a placebo. This sample comprised peripheral blood, obtained in a trial of Ad26.COV2.S vaccine versus placebo. The gene calls are TRBV20-1 and TRBJ2-1; 16 bases map to TRBD2. The CDR3 DNA reads as TGCAGTGCTAGTTACCCCGGGACTAGCGGGGGGGCCTGGCAGTTCTTC. This gives the protein CSASYPGTSGGAWQFF.